Below, 3 T cell receptor beta chains from the same sample are listed, as sequenced in a study of molecular identifiers for immune sequencing clone quantification. Via MiXCR, TCRdb re-called the PCR reads, giving one row per CDR3 protein. This table holds a few hundred thousand distinct CDR3 sequences, around 23% found once. Sequencing was done on a sample of naive CD8+ T cells from blood, with Jurkat cell RNA spiked in. The subset: FACS-sorted CD8+CD4-CCR7+CD45RA+ naive T cells. Every receptor here comes from a human donor in good health. Some libraries in this study had Jurkat cell RNA spiked in.

As for this clonotype: This may be a read error, as it is one base from a much larger clone. This chain connects TRBV12-3 or TRBV12-4 to TRBJ2-3; D remains ambiguous. Deletions cut 3 bases from V and 5 bases from J, with 9 bases between. The CDR3 length is 13 residues. In DNA, the CDR3 is TGTGCCAGCAGTTTTGGGTGGGGAGATACGCAGTATTTT. Translating it yields CASSFGWGDTQYF.

In this sample, this clonotype turned up a few times. The V gene is TRBV9, the J gene TRBJ2-1; D is perhaps TRBD1 (6 bases). The CDR3 extends over 20 amino acids. V gave up 2 bases and J gave up 0 bases, with 24 bases separating them. The germline V gene has CDR1 SGDLS and CDR2 YYNGEE. As DNA, the CDR3 is TGTGCCAGCAGCGTCAGTAGGGCCGGGCCTCAGGGGAGCTCCTACAATGAGCAGTTCTTC. It is translated as CASSVSRAGPQGSSYNEQFF.

About this clonotype: A much larger clone differs from this one at a single base, so this may be a read error. This chain connects TRBV29-1 to TRBJ2-7, with TRBD1 matching 9 bases. Germline-derived CDR1 and CDR2 are SQVTM and ANQGSEA. The CDR3 sequence is 16 residues long. CDR3 nucleotide sequence: TGCAGCGTTGAAGGGTACAGGGGGCAGCGGCCCTACGGGCAGTACTTC. Translating it yields CSVEGYRGQRPYGQYF.